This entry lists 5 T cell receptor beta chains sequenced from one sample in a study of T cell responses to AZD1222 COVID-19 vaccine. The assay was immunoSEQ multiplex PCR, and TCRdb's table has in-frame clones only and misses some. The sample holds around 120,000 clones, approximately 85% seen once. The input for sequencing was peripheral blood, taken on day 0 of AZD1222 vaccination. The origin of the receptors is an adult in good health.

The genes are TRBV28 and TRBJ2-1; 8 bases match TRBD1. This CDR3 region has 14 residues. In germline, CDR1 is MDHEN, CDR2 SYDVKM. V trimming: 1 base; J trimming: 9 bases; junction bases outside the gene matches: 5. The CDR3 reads CASSLSDRVAEQFF. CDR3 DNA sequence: TGTGCCAGCAGTTTATCGGACAGGGTGGCTGAGCAGTTCTTC.

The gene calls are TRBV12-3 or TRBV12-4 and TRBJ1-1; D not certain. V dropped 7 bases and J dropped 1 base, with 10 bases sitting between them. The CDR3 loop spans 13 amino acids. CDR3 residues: CASTRRGNTEAFF. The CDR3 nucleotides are TGTGCCAGCACTAGACGTGGGAACACTGAAGCTTTCTTT.

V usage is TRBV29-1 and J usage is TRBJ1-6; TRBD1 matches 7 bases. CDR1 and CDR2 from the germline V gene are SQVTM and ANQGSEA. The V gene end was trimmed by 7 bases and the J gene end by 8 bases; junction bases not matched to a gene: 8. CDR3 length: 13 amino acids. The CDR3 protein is CSARTGADSPLHF. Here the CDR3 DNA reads TGCAGCGCTCGGACAGGAGCGGATTCACCCCTCCACTTT.

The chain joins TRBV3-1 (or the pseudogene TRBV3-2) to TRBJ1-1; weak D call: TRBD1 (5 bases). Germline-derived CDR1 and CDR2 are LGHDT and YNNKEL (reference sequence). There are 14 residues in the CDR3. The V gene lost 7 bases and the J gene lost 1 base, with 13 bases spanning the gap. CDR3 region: CASTSGLTNTEAFF. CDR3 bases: TGTGCCAGCACCTCGGGACTCACGAACACTGAAGCTTTCTTT.

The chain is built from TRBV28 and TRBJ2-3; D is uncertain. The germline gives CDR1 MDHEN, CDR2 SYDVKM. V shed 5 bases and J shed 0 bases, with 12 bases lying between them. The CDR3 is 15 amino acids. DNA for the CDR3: TGTGCCAGCAGTCCGGTAGGGTCTAGCACAGATACGCAGTATTTT. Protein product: CASSPVGSSTDTQYF.